These 8 T cell receptor beta chains share one sample of origin, sequenced in a study of shared clonotypes between healthy human individuals. Positively selected for CCR7, the CD45RO-negative cells used as naive CD8 cells excluded terminally differentiated effector memory CD45RA+ cells. Only in-frame clones appear in the TCRdb table, and some are missing; sequencing was by immunoSEQ multiplex PCR. This sample has about 2 million clones; about 95% occur once, and the top ten carry around 1%. Sequencing was carried out using naive CD8+ T cells sorted from blood. The receptors stem from a man between 18 and 29 years old in good health.

A note on this clone: The same CDR3 arises from other DNA sequences in this sample as well. The gene calls are TRBV28 and TRBJ1-5, with D uncertain. V lost 2 bases and J lost 4, with 6 bases in between. The length of the CDR3 is 13 residues. Germline CDR1 MDHEN, CDR2 SYDVKM. The CDR3 here is CASSLGFNQPQHF. The CDR3 DNA reads TGTGCCAGCAGTTTAGGTTTTAATCAGCCCCAGCATTTT.

The chain recombines TRBV7-2 with TRBJ1-2; no firm D call. CDR1 and CDR2 from the germline V gene are SGHTA and FQGNSA. This CDR3 has 13 residues. Trimming removed 5 bases from V and 0 bases from J, with 7 bases in between. This CDR3 is CASSETTNYGYTF. The CDR3 nucleotides read TGTGCCAGCAGCGAGACAACTAACTATGGCTACACCTTC.

This clone was seen a single time. This sequence joins TRBV7-8 and TRBJ2-5; D gene uncertain. This CDR3 is 13 amino acids long. Germline loops: CDR1 SGHVS, CDR2 FQNEAQ. Between the trimmed V and J ends, which lost 5 bases and 5 bases, there was a span of 12 bases. Written as DNA, the CDR3 is TGTGCCAGCAGCGCTTGGAATCGGGAGACCCAGTACTTC. This codes for CASSAWNRETQYF.

This sequence joins TRBV13 and TRBJ2-7; possible D gene TRBD2, 5 bases. Germline loops: CDR1 PRHDT, CDR2 FYEKMQ (reference sequence). This CDR3 comprises 14 residues. The V and J ends lost 0 bases and 2 bases respectively, with 8 bases between them. CDR3 region: CASSLGHSAYEQYF. In DNA form, the CDR3 reads TGTGCCAGCAGCTTAGGACATAGCGCCTACGAGCAGTACTTC.

This sequence joins TRBV7-9 and TRBJ2-5, with unresolved D. V was trimmed by 4 bases and J by 3 bases, leaving 9 bases between them. Germline V gene sequence: CDR1 SEHNR, CDR2 FQNEAQ (reference sequence). There are 13 residues in the CDR3. The CDR3, as DNA: TGTGCCAGCAGCTCCCCGTTGAAAGAGACCCAGTACTTC. Translation: CASSSPLKETQYF.

This chain connects TRBV25-1 to TRBJ1-5; D not certain. Germline V CDR1 and CDR2: MGHDK, SYGVNS. CDR3 size: 15 residues. V lost 2 bases and J lost 3, with 11 bases in between. CDR3 amino acids: CASSEELGSNQPQHF. The CDR3 DNA sequence: TGTGCCAGCAGTGAAGAACTGGGCTCCAATCAGCCCCAGCATTTT. The complete variable domain, with remaining parts taken from reference TRBV25-1 and TRBJ1-5, reads EADIYQTPRYLVIGTGKKITLECSQTMGHDKMYWYQQDPGMELHLIHYSYGVNSTEKGDLSSESTVSRIRTEHFPLTLESARPSHTSQYLCASSEELGSNQPQHFGDGTRLSIL.

The gene calls are TRBV28 and TRBJ1-5; a possible D gene is TRBD1 (6 bases). The CDR3 extends over 12 amino acids. Germline CDR1 reads MDHEN; CDR2 reads SYDVKM. Trimming took off 8 bases at V and 4 bases at J, with 9 bases between the two ends. CDR3 in amino acids: CASGQPNQPQHF. The CDR3 coding sequence is TGTGCCAGCGGACAGCCAAATCAGCCCCAGCATTTT.

A note on this clone: The sample contains more than one DNA sequence encoding this CDR3. This sequence joins TRBV6-5 and TRBJ2-7, with TRBD2 as a possible D gene (6 bases). Germline lookup yields CDR1 MNHEY and CDR2 SVGAGI. This CDR3 is 16 amino acids long. V was clipped by 0 bases and J by 2 bases, with 14 bases between them. CDR3 nucleotides: TGTGCCAGCAGTTACTCTTCGGGGGAGGCGACCTACGAGCAGTACTTC. It encodes CASSYSSGEATYEQYF.